This record covers a single T cell receptor (beta chain). This entry belongs to a study of siplizumab effects on memory and regulatory T cells. Clones were sequenced by immunoSEQ multiplex PCR, and TCRdb holds only the in-frame ones, with some missing. The repertoire holds 75,000 to 100,000 clones, with roughly 94% as singletons. Germline CDR1 and CDR2: SGHTA and FQGTGA. The CDR3 contains 13 residues. Trimming shortened V by 1 base and J by 7 bases, and 7 bases separated the two germline ends. The chain couples TRBV7-3 to TRBJ2-2; tentatively, D is TRBD1 (5 bases). The clonotype comes from a human donor in good health. The source material was non-Treg CD4+ T cells sorted from blood. CDR3 amino acids: CASSLRTRGELFF. The CDR3 DNA reads TGTGCCAGCAGCTTAAGGACACGCGGGGAGCTGTTTTTT.